The entry below describes one TCR beta chain. What it binds is not known. The CDR3 sequence is 14 residues long. CDR1 MNHNS and CDR2 SASEGT come from the germline V gene. The data were taken from a study of graft-versus-host responses after intestinal transplantation. Overall study context: After anti-thymocyte globulin induction, recipients took tacrolimus and steroids for 2 to 3 years.

Study findings and constraints: Circulating GvH clones peaking coincided with falling HvG clones soon after transplant.

To release intraepithelial and lamina propria lymphocytes, the graft tissue was processed. The repertoire was sequenced with immunoSEQ multiplex PCR; TCRdb's copy has only in-frame clones and lacks some. In the table there are nearly 30,000 clones, about four fifths of which are singletons. The rearrangement links TRBV6-1 to TRBJ1-6; D gene ambiguous. The specimen comprised ileum tissue, sampled 98 days after intestinal transplantation. This receptor was identified in a human patient who received an intestinal transplant, so some T cells may come from the graft donor. The CDR3 DNA is TGTGGGGTTGCCGAGGACTCCTATAATTCACCCCTCCACTTT. Translation gives CGVAEDSYNSPLHF.